The 26 T cell receptor beta chains below were found in one sample sequenced in a study of post-analysis software for immune sequencing data. Every TCR beta cDNA library bore unique molecular identifiers. TCRdb analysed the PCR reads with MiXCR anew, one entry per CDR3 protein. This table has more than 500,000 distinct CDR3 sequences, 30% to 40% appearing once. For these TCRs, the target antigens are not known. Study-wide points: TRBV segments more frequent in patients than in controls numbered roughly five and included TRBV5-6, TRBV5-1 and TRBV20-1.

The material sequenced was blood. Every receptor here comes from a girl aged 2 to 17 with multiple sclerosis.

This clonotype was picked up a small number of times. The chain recombines TRBV7-3 with TRBJ2-2, with D perhaps matching TRBD2 (5 bases). The CDR3 sequence is 14 residues long. Looked up from germline, CDR1 is SGHTA and CDR2 is FQGTGA. The V and J ends lost 5 bases and 10 bases respectively, with 17 bases between them. This CDR3 is CASSPPGVREELFF. DNA of the CDR3: TGTGCCAGCAGCCCCCCCGGCGTCCGGGAGGAGCTGTTTTTT. Full variable domain (outside the CDR3, taken from reference TRBV7-3 and TRBJ2-2): GAGVSQTPSNKVTEKGKYVELRCDPISGHTALYWYRQSLGQGPEFLIYFQGTGAADDSGLPNDRFFAVRPEGSVSTLKIQRTERGDSAVYLCASSPPGVREELFFGEGSRLTVL.

The chain's CDR3 is CASSLVAVRNTEAFF. The CDR3 bases are TGTGCCAGCAGCTTGGTCGCCGTACGGAACACTGAAGCTTTCTTT. The chain combines TRBV5-5 with TRBJ1-1; D gene ambiguous. The CDR3 contains 15 residues. Looked up from germline, CDR1 is SGHKS and CDR2 is YYEKEE (reference sequence). The V and J ends lost 0 bases and 1 base respectively, with 10 bases between them.

The chain links TRBV9 to TRBJ2-1; no reliable D call. Trimming took 0 bases from V and 10 from J, leaving 8 bases between them. The CDR3 has 12 amino acids. Germline lookup yields CDR1 SGDLS and CDR2 YYNGEE. The CDR3 region is CASSVALSEQFF. The CDR3 nucleotides read TGTGCCAGCAGCGTAGCGTTGAGCGAGCAGTTCTTC.

This clonotype was counted between two and nine times. The CDR3: CASRTGRSSYNSPLHF. In DNA form, the CDR3 reads TGTGCCAGCAGGACAGGGAGAAGCTCCTATAATTCACCCCTCCACTTT. The rearrangement links TRBV6-5 to TRBJ1-6; 7 bases are a match to TRBD1. Losses at the gene ends were 6 bases for V and 0 bases for J; bases not matched to a gene: 5. CDR1 is MNHEY and CDR2 is SVGAGI in the germline V gene. The CDR3 consists of 16 residues.

J is TRBJ2-5 and V is TRBV23-1; a weak D match, TRBD1 (5 bases). TRBV23-1 is given ORF status, its function remaining uncertain. The length of the CDR3 is 17 residues. Trimming stripped 4 bases from V and 5 bases from J, with 23 bases between. The CDR3 DNA follows: TGCGCCAGCAGTCTAGGGGTCTTTCGCGGAAGAAACGAGACCCAGTACTTC. Residues: CASSLGVFRGRNETQYF.

This clonotype was counted only a few times. The genes are TRBV7-2 and TRBJ2-7, with 8 positions matching TRBD1. The V segment lost 2 bases and the J segment 7 bases; nucleotides outside the gene matches: 10. This CDR3 has 15 amino acids. Per germline, CDR1 SGHTA and CDR2 FQGNSA. The CDR3 nucleotides are TGTGCCAGCAGCTTATGGGACAGGCCTGGTGTAGAGCAGTACTTC. Amino acids: CASSLWDRPGVEQYF.

The chain employs TRBV20-1 and TRBJ2-5; 11 nucleotides match TRBD2. CDR1 is DFQATT, CDR2 SNEGSKA, per germline (reference sequence). The junction had 10 bases not matched to a gene; V was cut back by 3 bases and J by 4 bases. CDR3 length equals 16 residues. The CDR3 is CSARPLAGEAIETQYF. CDR3 nucleotide sequence: TGCAGTGCTAGGCCACTAGCGGGGGAGGCCATAGAGACCCAGTACTTC.

This clonotype was counted only a few times. This chain connects TRBV9 to TRBJ2-5, with D perhaps matching TRBD2 (5 bases). The length of the CDR3 is 15 residues. Germline assignment: CDR1 SGDLS and CDR2 YYNGEE. The ends were cut back, 0 bases at V and 0 bases at J, with 9 bases in the middle. The CDR3 spells CASSVESSYQETQYF. CDR3 DNA: TGTGCCAGCAGCGTAGAGTCTAGCTACCAAGAGACCCAGTACTTC.

This clonotype was observed a handful of times. The rearrangement uses TRBV5-5 and TRBJ2-3; 8 bases are shared with TRBD2. Germline CDR1 and CDR2: SGHKS and YYEKEE (reference sequence). With 4 bases clipped from V and 2 bases from J, the junction kept 9 bases outside the gene matches. This CDR3 has 16 residues. The CDR3 bases are TGTGCCAGCAGCCAAGGGTCTAGCGGGTCCACAGATACGCAGTATTTT. Translated, it gives CASSQGSSGSTDTQYF.

To note about this clonotype: An end of the junction does not agree with germline; a read error may underlie this. CDR3 bases: TGTGCCGGCAGTCCCGACAGGGTCGGAGCTAACTATGGCTACACCTTC. This translates into CAGSPDRVGANYGYTF. This chain links TRBV12-3 or TRBV12-4 with TRBJ1-2; 7 bases line up with TRBD1. This CDR3 is 16 amino acids long.

Comment on this clonotype: With a much larger clone just one base away, this may be a read error. J is TRBJ2-3 and V is TRBV4-1, with 9 bases identical to TRBD2. The J segment lost 7 bases and the V segment lost 1 base, leaving 9 bases of the junction unmatched. This CDR3 region has 16 residues. Per germline, CDR1 MGHRA and CDR2 YSYEKL. The CDR3 DNA follows: TGCGCCAGCAGCCAAGTAGAGCTAGCGGGGTCGAATACGCAGTATTTT. Translated: CASSQVELAGSNTQYF.

This clonotype has more than one count but fewer than ten. This chain links TRBV20-1 with TRBJ2-5, with 7 bases that match TRBD1. The CDR3 covers 15 residues. CDR1 and CDR2 from the germline V gene are DFQATT and SNEGSKA (reference sequence). The V and J ends lost 0 bases and 2 bases, in that order; junction bases with no gene match: 6. CDR3 DNA: TGCAGTGCTAGAGATATGAGGGGGCATCAAGAGACCCAGTACTTC. Residues: CSARDMRGHQETQYF.

V is TRBV6-5 and J is TRBJ1-2, with D possibly TRBD1 on 5 matching bases. Per the germline V gene, CDR1 is MNHEY and CDR2 is SVGAGI. The CDR3 is 15 amino acids. Trimming removed 2 bases from V and 4 bases from J, with 14 bases in between. The CDR3, as DNA: TGTGCCAGCAGTTACGCGAAGGGGCCAGGCTATGGCTACACCTTC. Protein product: CASSYAKGPGYGYTF.

The chain links TRBV5-6 to TRBJ2-7; no clear D. V was cut by 5 bases and J by 5 bases, with 23 bases left in between. The CDR3 covers 16 residues. Germline CDR1 reads SGHDT; CDR2 reads YYEEEE. CDR3: CASSGPALSPLDEQYF. CDR3 nucleotide sequence: TGTGCCAGCAGTGGTCCGGCCTTGAGTCCCTTGGACGAGCAGTACTTC.

This chain links TRBV3-1 with TRBJ1-2; no firm D call. The CDR3 has 16 amino acids. Germline V CDR1 and CDR2: LGHDT, YNNKEL (reference sequence). V gave up 0 bases and J gave up 5 bases, with 16 bases separating them. CDR3 nucleotides: TGTGCCAGCAGCCAAGAAGGAATCCAGAAGGCTTATGGCTACACCTTC. Encoded protein: CASSQEGIQKAYGYTF.

Details on this clonotype: This CDR3 is missing its conserved last phenylalanine or tryptophan, likely due to a read error. This chain links TRBV5-1 with TRBJ1-3; D call uncertain. Germline values: CDR1 SGHRS, CDR2 YFSETQ. Between the trimmed V and J ends, which lost 0 bases and 3 bases, there was a span of 1 base. The CDR3 consists of 12 residues. This CDR3 is CASSLDGNTIYC. Written as DNA, the CDR3 is TGCGCCAGCAGCTTGGATGGAAACACCATATATTGT.

This chain connects TRBV29-1 to TRBJ2-3, with TRBD1 matching over 8 bases. Per the germline V gene, CDR1 is SQVTM and CDR2 is ANQGSEA. After removal of 0 bases from V and 2 bases from J, the junction contained 13 bases not matched to a gene. CDR3 length equals 18 residues. The chain's CDR3 is CSVEDPFGGQGATDTQYF. In DNA, the CDR3 is TGCAGCGTTGAAGACCCATTCGGTGGGCAGGGGGCCACAGATACGCAGTATTTT.

This chain uses TRBV24-1 with TRBJ2-1; D unresolved. The CDR3 is made up of 14 amino acids. Germline V gene sequence: CDR1 KGHDR, CDR2 SFDVKD. V lost 1 base to trimming and J lost 7 bases, with 10 bases between them. The chain's CDR3 is CATSDFRAVNEQFF. Written as DNA, the CDR3 is TGTGCCACCAGTGATTTCCGGGCGGTAAATGAGCAGTTCTTC.

The genes are TRBV5-1 and TRBJ2-5; TRBD1 matches 12 bases. The CDR3 consists of 15 residues. Germline lookup yields CDR1 SGHRS and CDR2 YFSETQ. Trimming at V came to 4 bases and at J to 4 bases, leaving 5 bases not matched to a gene. CDR3: CASSPGDRGLETQYF. The CDR3 bases are TGCGCCAGCAGCCCGGGGGACAGGGGGCTAGAGACCCAGTACTTC.

This clonotype was seen a handful of times. V gene TRBV12-3 or TRBV12-4 combines with J gene TRBJ1-1; D is possibly TRBD1 (5 bases). This CDR3 region has 11 residues. Trimming cost V 3 bases and J 6 bases, with 5 bases left between them. The CDR3 region is CASSLGPEAFF. The CDR3 coding sequence is TGTGCCAGCAGTTTGGGACCTGAAGCTTTCTTT.

This clonotype was observed at least ten times. The chain combines TRBV27 with TRBJ2-1; tentatively, D is TRBD1 (5 bases). Germline loops: CDR1 MNHEY, CDR2 SMNVEV (reference sequence). The CDR3 totals 15 residues. V was trimmed by 3 bases and J by 2 bases, leaving 11 bases between them. The CDR3 sequence: CASSLGDSPYNEQFF. The CDR3 region has the DNA TGTGCCAGCAGTTTGGGTGACAGTCCCTACAATGAGCAGTTCTTC.

The gene calls are TRBV5-1 and TRBJ2-7, with 8 bases that match TRBD1. This CDR3 is 16 amino acids long. Trimming took 4 bases from V and 2 from J; bases not matched to a gene: 11. Germline-derived CDR1 and CDR2 are SGHRS and YFSETQ. This chain's CDR3 is CASSPGQALFPYEQYF. The CDR3 bases are TGCGCCAGCAGCCCGGGACAGGCCCTTTTCCCCTACGAGCAGTACTTC.

In regard to this clonotype: A read error is possible here, since a much larger clone lies one base away. The chain carries TRBV7-8 and TRBJ2-7, with D unresolved. The J call is doubtful: the DNA matches TRBJ2-5 better. The CDR3 length is 14 residues. The germline CDR1 and CDR2 sequences are SGHVS and FQNEAQ. This CDR3 reads CASSSGAFEGTQYF. The CDR3 DNA follows: TGTGCCAGCAGCTCCGGAGCATTCGAAGGGACCCAGTACTTC.

This clonotype was seen a few times. This rearrangement joins TRBV3-1 to TRBJ2-6; 7 nucleotides agree with TRBD1. V dropped 6 bases and J dropped 4; count of bases not matched to a gene: 6. CDR1 LGHDT and CDR2 YNNKEL come from the germline V gene (reference sequence). The CDR3 is 15 amino acids. The CDR3 nucleotides are TGTGCCAGCAGTTTGAGGGGGCTCGGGGCCAACGTCCTGACTTTC. Protein sequence: CASSLRGLGANVLTF.

This clonotype was counted between two and nine times. The rearrangement uses TRBV27 and TRBJ2-5; 7 bases line up with TRBD1. V shed 6 bases and J 4 bases; nucleotides not matched to a gene: 8. CDR1 is MNHEY and CDR2 is SMNVEV in the germline V gene (reference sequence). The CDR3 loop spans 14 amino acids. This CDR3 is CASRPWDRVETQYF. The CDR3 nucleotides are TGTGCCAGCAGGCCCTGGGACAGAGTAGAGACCCAGTACTTC.

This clonotype was recorded a few times. CDR3 nucleotides: TGCAGTGCAACCTTTGGGGGCGGGGGGGGACTTAATGAGCAGTTCTTC. Protein: CSATFGGGGGLNEQFF. The rearrangement joins TRBV20-1 to TRBJ2-1; 9 nucleotides match TRBD2. There are 16 residues in the CDR3. With 6 bases clipped from V and 7 bases from J, the junction kept 16 bases outside the gene matches. Germline loops: CDR1 DFQATT, CDR2 SNEGSKA (reference sequence).